One and the same sample provided the 3 T cell receptor beta chains below, sequenced in a study of response to subunit inactivated influenza vaccine. One entry per CDR3 protein, called by TCRdb with MiXCR from the RT-PCR reads. Of hundreds of thousands of distinct CDR3 sequences listed, 11% are singletons. The sample was also linked to a second study, of T cells expressing NK-cell markers. That work adds: What made the TCR beta cDNA was 5'RACE template switching with UMIs.

Sequencing was performed on PBMCs from blood, taken on the day of vaccination. The receptors shown here come from a man aged 50-60 years who received an inactivated influenza vaccine.

This clonotype was found many times. The V and J genes are TRBV20-1 and TRBJ1-1, with TRBD1 matching 8 bases. Germline CDR1 and CDR2: DFQATT and SNEGSKA (reference sequence). The J segment lost 6 bases and the V segment lost 3 bases, leaving 6 bases of the junction unmatched. There are 13 residues in the CDR3. The CDR3 loop is CSASFQGAAEAFF. For the CDR3, the DNA is TGCAGTGCTAGTTTCCAGGGGGCTGCTGAAGCTTTCTTT.

The CDR3 region is CASSFSLAGPNEQYF. In DNA, the CDR3 is TGTGCCAGCAGCTTTAGCCTAGCGGGGCCGAACGAGCAGTACTTC. This rearrangement joins TRBV7-9 to TRBJ2-7; 9 bases are a match to TRBD2. The V segment lost 3 bases and the J segment 5 bases; nucleotides outside the gene matches: 8. Germline-derived CDR1 and CDR2 are SEHNR and FQNEAQ (reference sequence). The length of the CDR3 is 15 residues.

The chain recombines TRBV7-9 with TRBJ2-1; 11 bases match TRBD2. Trimming at V came to 5 bases and at J to 5 bases, leaving 8 bases not matched to a gene. CDR3 length: 16 residues. CDR1 SEHNR and CDR2 FQNEAQ come from the germline V gene (reference sequence). Here the CDR3 DNA reads TGTGCCAGCAGCCCTTTAGCGGGAGGGCCGGACAATGAGCAGTTCTTC. It codes for CASSPLAGGPDNEQFF.